Reported below is one T cell receptor (beta chain). Compared with the rest of its sample, this clonotype is medium-sized (0.01 to 0.1%). Its antigen remains undetermined. Within one base of it there is no much larger clone, and no base qualities were kept. The data belong to a study of early T cells in non-severe SARS-CoV-2 infection (dated by TCRdb to 2020 to 2022). For the study in its entirety: Because TCR sequencing was done on bulk RNA from unsorted whole blood, the alpha and beta chains could not be paired.

From the germline V gene, CDR1 is LGHNA and CDR2 is YSLEER. Measured from the cysteine to the phenylalanine, the CDR3 is 15 residues long. Of the read, only the CDR3 DNA is kept; its 45 bases are in frame from base 1. V and J lose 0 bases and 4 bases, and a span of 13 bases separates them. The library was obtained by 5' RACE. Sequenced using a NextSeq 500. To correct for sequencing error and PCR bias, the TCR library protocol tagged individual cDNA molecules with unique molecular identifiers. Sequencing covered both TCR alpha and beta chains, and within each sample the abundances of alpha and beta sequences were tightly co-correlated. The authors' pipeline ran thus. Decombinator V4 was used to annotate the V gene, J gene and CDR3 of the TCR sequences. TCRs were defined as expanded if a significant change between any two time points was detected under a Poisson model with p below 0.0001. TCR abundances were normalised to the total number of TCRs sequenced per sample and expressed as counts per million. TRAV1-2 paired with TRAJ12, TRAJ20 or TRAJ33 defined MAIT TCRs, while TRAV10 paired with TRAJ18 defined iNKT TCRs. VDJdb, accessed 1 November 2021, was searched for CMV, EBV and SARS-CoV-2 annotated TCRs, with TCRs annotated for multiple antigens excluded. The public reads were reanalyzed by TCRdb: fastp trimming at Q25, MiXCR alignment, in-frame beta chains only. Each entry is one CDR3 protein sequence, shown with its most common DNA and genes. TCRdb, not the original authors, processed these V and J calls. The sample includes 20,000 to 25,000 distinct CDR3 sequences, with around 4.2% observed a single time. The ten largest clones add up to 7.8% of the sample.

Overall study outcomes, separate from this receptor: VDJdb matching was skewed toward anti-spike CD8 responses and likely underestimated virus-specific expansions, missing private and CD4 specificities.

A case-control design nested within a healthcare worker cohort in London, UK, was used, with weekly nasopharyngeal swab PCR tests and blood sampling performed. Healthcare workers were recruited during the week of the UK lockdown, between 23 and 31 March 2020, and followed weekly for up to about 15 weeks. This receptor chain uses TRBV4-3 and TRBJ2-7; too little of a D gene remains to name it. Source material: whole blood. The TCR sequence derives from an adult who was a healthcare worker with PCR-confirmed SARS-CoV-2 infection or an uninfected control (not recorded which). The CDR3 here reads CASSQDQLLGYEQYF. The DNA sequence is TGCGCCAGCAGCCAAGATCAACTCCTCGGGTACGAGCAGTACTTC.